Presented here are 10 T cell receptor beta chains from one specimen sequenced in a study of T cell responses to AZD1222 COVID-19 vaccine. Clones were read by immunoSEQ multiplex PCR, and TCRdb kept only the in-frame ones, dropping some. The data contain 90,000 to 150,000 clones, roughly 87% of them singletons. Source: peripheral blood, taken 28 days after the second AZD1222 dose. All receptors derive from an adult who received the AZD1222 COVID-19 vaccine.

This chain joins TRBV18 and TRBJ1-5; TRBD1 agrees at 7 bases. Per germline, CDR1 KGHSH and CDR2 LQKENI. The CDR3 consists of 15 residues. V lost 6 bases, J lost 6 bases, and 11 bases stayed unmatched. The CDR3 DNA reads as TGTGCCAGCTCCACCCAGGGGGGGTACAGTCAGCCCCAGCATTTT. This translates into CASSTQGGYSQPQHF.

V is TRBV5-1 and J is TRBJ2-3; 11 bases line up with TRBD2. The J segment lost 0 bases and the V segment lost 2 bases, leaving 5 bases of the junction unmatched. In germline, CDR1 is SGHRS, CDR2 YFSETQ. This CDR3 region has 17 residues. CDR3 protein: CASSFTGLAASTDTQYF. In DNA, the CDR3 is TGCGCCAGCAGCTTTACGGGACTAGCGGCGAGCACAGATACGCAGTATTTT.

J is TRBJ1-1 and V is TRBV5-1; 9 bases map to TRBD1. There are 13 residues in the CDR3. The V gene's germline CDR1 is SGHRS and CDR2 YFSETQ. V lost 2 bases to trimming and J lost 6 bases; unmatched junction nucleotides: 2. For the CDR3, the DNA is TGCGCCAGCAGCTTTCGGACAGGGGCTGAAGCTTTCTTT. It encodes CASSFRTGAEAFF. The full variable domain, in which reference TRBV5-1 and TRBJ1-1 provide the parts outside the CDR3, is KAGVTQTPRYLIKTRGQQVTLSCSPISGHRSVSWYQQTPGQGLQFLFEYFSETQRNKGNFPGRFSGRQFSNSRSEMNVSTLELGDSALYLCASSFRTGAEAFFGQGTRLTVV.

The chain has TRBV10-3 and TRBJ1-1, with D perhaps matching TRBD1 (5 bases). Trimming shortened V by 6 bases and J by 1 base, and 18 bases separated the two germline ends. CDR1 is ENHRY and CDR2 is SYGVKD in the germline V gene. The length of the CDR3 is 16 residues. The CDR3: CAIRKQGGIENTEAFF. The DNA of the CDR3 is TGTGCCATCAGAAAGCAGGGCGGTATTGAGAACACTGAAGCTTTCTTT.

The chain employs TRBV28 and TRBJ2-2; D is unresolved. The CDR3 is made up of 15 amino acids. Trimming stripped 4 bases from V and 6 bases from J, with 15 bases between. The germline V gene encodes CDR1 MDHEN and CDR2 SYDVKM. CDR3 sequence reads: CASSSAARIAGELFF. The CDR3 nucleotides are TGTGCCAGCAGTTCTGCGGCCCGCATCGCCGGGGAGCTGTTTTTT.

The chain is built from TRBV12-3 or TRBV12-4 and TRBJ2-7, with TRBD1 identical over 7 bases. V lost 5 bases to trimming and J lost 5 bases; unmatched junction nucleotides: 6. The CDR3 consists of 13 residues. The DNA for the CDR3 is TGTGCCAGCAGTCAGACAGGGATCCACGAGCAGTACTTC. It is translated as CASSQTGIHEQYF.

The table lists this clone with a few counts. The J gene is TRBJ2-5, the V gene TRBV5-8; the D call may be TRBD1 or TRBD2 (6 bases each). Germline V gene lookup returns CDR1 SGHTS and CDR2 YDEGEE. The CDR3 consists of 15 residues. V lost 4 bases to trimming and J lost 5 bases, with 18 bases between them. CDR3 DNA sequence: TGTGCCAGCAGCCGGCTCGGGACACGGGGGGAGACCCAGTACTTC. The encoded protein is CASSRLGTRGETQYF.

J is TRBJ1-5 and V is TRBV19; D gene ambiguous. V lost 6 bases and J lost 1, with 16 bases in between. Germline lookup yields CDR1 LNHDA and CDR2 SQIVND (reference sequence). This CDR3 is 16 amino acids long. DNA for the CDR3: TGTGCCAGTAGCTACCGGCCCGGGGTGAGCAATCAGCCCCAGCATTTT. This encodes CASSYRPGVSNQPQHF.

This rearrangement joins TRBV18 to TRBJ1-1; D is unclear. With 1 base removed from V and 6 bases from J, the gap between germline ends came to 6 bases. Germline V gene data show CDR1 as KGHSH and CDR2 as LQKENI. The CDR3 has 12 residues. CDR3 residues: CASSPRGPEAFF. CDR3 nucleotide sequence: TGTGCCAGCTCACCACGGGGTCCTGAAGCTTTCTTT.

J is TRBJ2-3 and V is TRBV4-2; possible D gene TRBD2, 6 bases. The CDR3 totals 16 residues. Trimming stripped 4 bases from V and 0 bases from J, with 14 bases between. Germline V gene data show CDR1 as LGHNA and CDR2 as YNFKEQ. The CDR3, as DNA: TGTGCCAGCAGCCTCGTACGGGGGACTAGCACAGATACGCAGTATTTT. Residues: CASSLVRGTSTDTQYF.